Following are 2 T cell receptor beta chains from one sample sequenced in a study of T cells after yellow fever vaccination. TCRdb reanalysed the 5' RACE reads using MiXCR and keeps one entry per CDR3 protein. The sample includes 200,000 to 250,000 distinct CDR3 sequences, approximately 3% of them seen just once. The sequencing used CD4+ T cells sorted from PBMCs, collected 10 days after the yellow fever booster vaccination. The receptors originated from a man in his late teens or twenties who received the YFV17D yellow fever vaccine.

There are many counts of this clonotype. The chain combines TRBV10-3 with TRBJ1-2; TRBD1 matches 7 bases. The CDR3 contains 13 residues. Germline CDR1 ENHRY, CDR2 SYGVKD. J was trimmed by 2 bases and V by 9 bases; bases with no gene match: 6. The CDR3 reads CAINRGENYGYTF. The CDR3 region has the DNA TGTGCCATAAACAGGGGCGAAAACTATGGCTACACCTTC.

This clonotype was recorded at least ten times. The CDR3 region has the DNA TGCGCCAGCAGCTTGCCTGCTTCCTTACAAGAGACCCAGTACTTC. This sequence encodes CASSLPASLQETQYF. This sequence joins TRBV5-1 and TRBJ2-5; D ambiguous. CDR3 length equals 15 residues. The germline CDR1 and CDR2 sequences are SGHRS and YFSETQ. V lost 1 base to trimming and J lost 2 bases, with 12 bases between them.